The present TCR beta chain was sequenced within a study of human T cells and chemical hapten exposure. Whole-study findings and limits: The number of TCRs above 1 in 1000 frequency did not change after DPC sensitization.

With 3 bases removed from V and 1 base from J, the gap between germline ends came to 17 bases. CDR3 length: 17 amino acids. Germline loops: CDR1 KGHSH, CDR2 LQKENI. The time point denotes: patch test 1, 2 weeks after DPC sensitization. As for treatment: therapeutic diphenylcyclopropenone sensitization with weekly scalp DPC. The authors' total RNA extraction used unfractionated whole blood. MiXCR, applied by TCRdb to the RACE reads, yields one record per CDR3 protein. The sample includes 340,000 or so distinct CDR3 sequences, around 7% of them seen just once. In the case of this clonotype: Its specificity is unknown.

J is TRBJ2-3 and V is TRBV18, with D unresolved. This receptor was identified in a woman under 30 with alopecia areata. Some clones in this sample may be carry-over from other donors' samples. The specimen was whole blood, collected in connection with sensitization to the hapten diphenylcyclopropenone (DPC). As DNA, the CDR3 is TGTGCCAGCTCACCCCCAAGTAGGCCTCTGGGCACAGATACGCAGTATTTT. It specifies CASSPPSRPLGTDTQYF.